Listed below are T cell receptor beta chains from one sample, sequenced in a study of shared clonotypes between healthy human individuals. Profiling relied on immunoSEQ multiplex PCR, and the TCRdb table lists in-frame clones only, not all of them. The sample has about 2 million clones; 85% to 95% are singletons. Sequences were obtained from naive CD4+ T cells sorted from blood. These receptors all come from a man between 18 and 35 years old in good health. CDR3s include the opening cysteine and the closing phenylalanine or tryptophan. Each record gives: CDR3 length, V gene, D gene, CDR3 protein. The D gene is left open where the match is weak.

>14|TRBV6-1|.
CASSEGLVNTEAFF
>16|TRBV6-6|TRBD1
CASSYRQGDGYNEQFF
>16|TRBV7-5|.
CARSFRQISSNQPQHF
>14|TRBV27|.
CASSVRGRPGELFF
>18|TRBV19|TRBD2
CASSRLAGVSSSYNEQFF
>15|TRBV6-1|TRBD1
CASTGQGAYNSPLHF
>15|TRBV7-3|.
CASSRGPTNTGELFF
>13|TRBV5-8|TRBD1
CASSLDRDNEQFF
>12|TRBV21-1|.
CATQHDTGELFF
>14|TRBV9|.
CASSSGTSTDTQYF
>14|TRBV29-1|.
CSVVLRLGTDTQYF
>14|TRBV19|.
CASRGRQANYGYTF
>14|TRBV9|TRBD1
CASSSGQHTGELFF
>15|TRBV2|.
CASSDQRVSYNEQFF
>11|TRBV27|.
CASSNTDEQYF
>13|TRBV2|TRBD1
CASRTGSTYEQYF